This TCR beta chain stems from a study of shared clonotypes between healthy human individuals. Study findings and constraints: Clonotypes which were not shared had lower generation probabilities than clonotypes that all four donors shared.

The CDR3 sequence is 13 residues long. Germline assignment: CDR1 MNHNS and CDR2 SASEGT. V was cut by 6 bases and J by 3 bases, with 11 bases left in between. Sequenced by immunoSEQ multiplex PCR; TCRdb stores in-frame clones only, minus some. The sample has 850,000 to 1,100,000 clones; approximately 75% are singletons. A word on this clone: Its cognate antigen is unknown.

The J gene is TRBJ1-1, the V gene TRBV6-1, with a possible D match to TRBD1 (5 bases). Sequencing was performed on memory CD4+ T cells from PBMCs. The subset denotes: CD45RA-negative fraction. This clonotype was obtained from a man between 18 and 35 years old in good health. Some clones in this sample may be carry-over from other donors' samples. Here the CDR3 DNA reads TGTGCCAGCAGGGGACCGACGGACACTGAAGCTTTCTTT. It yields the protein CASRGPTDTEAFF.